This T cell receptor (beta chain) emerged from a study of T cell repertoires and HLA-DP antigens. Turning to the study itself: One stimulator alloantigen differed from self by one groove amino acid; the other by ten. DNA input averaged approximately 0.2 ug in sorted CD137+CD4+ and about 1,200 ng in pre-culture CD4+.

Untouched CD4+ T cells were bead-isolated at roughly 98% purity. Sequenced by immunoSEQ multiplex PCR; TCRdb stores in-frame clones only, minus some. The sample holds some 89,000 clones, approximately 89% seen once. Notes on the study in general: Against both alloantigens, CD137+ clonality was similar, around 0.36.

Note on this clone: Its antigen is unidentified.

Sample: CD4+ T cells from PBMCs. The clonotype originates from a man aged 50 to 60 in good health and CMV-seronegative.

The CDR3 DNA is TGTGCCAGCTCACCGGACAGGGCCCATAATTCACCCCTCCACTTT. It is translated as CASSPDRAHNSPLHF. The chain is built from TRBV18 and TRBJ1-6, with TRBD1 matching 8 bases. Trimming took 3 bases from V and 5 from J; bases not matched to a gene: 3. Germline CDR1 reads KGHSH; CDR2 reads LQKENI. CDR3 length equals 15 residues.